The 25 T cell receptor beta chains below all came from one sample that was sequenced in a study of blood T cell repertoires in COVID-19. The table came from immunoSEQ multiplex PCR; TCRdb's copy has only in-frame clones and leaves some out. Here the sample spans 130,000 to 150,000 clones, about 84% being singletons. The sequencing input was peripheral blood. The receptor set was obtained from a human donor in a cohort sampled during active COVID-19.

This clone was seen only a few times. V and J are TRBV28 and TRBJ2-1; D is ambiguous. The V end lost 3 bases, the J end lost 5 bases, and 5 bases lay between the germline ends. Per the germline V gene, CDR1 is MDHEN and CDR2 is SYDVKM. There are 12 residues in the CDR3. This chain's CDR3 is CASSFRDNEQFF. Written as DNA, the CDR3 is TGTGCCAGCAGTTTTCGCGACAATGAGCAGTTCTTC. Full variable domain (missing parts from reference TRBV28 and TRBJ2-1): DVKVTQSSRYLVKRTGEKVFLECVQDMDHENMFWYRQDPGLGLRLIYFSYDVKMKEKGDIPEGYSVSREKKERFSLILESASTNQTSMYLCASSFRDNEQFFGPGTRLTVL.

About this clone: A read error may account for a junction end that differs from germline. The CDR3 DNA sequence: TGTGCCAGCTCACCAATAAGTGAGGGTGAAAAGCTGTTTTTT. Translating gives CASSPISEGEKLFF. The chain joins TRBV18 to TRBJ1-4; no reliable D call. This CDR3 region has 14 residues. Germline V gene lookup returns CDR1 KGHSH and CDR2 LQKENI.

The V and J genes are TRBV7-9 and TRBJ2-2; maybe TRBD2 (5 bases). The germline gives CDR1 SEHNR, CDR2 FQNEAQ (reference sequence). This CDR3 contains 14 residues. V was clipped by 0 bases and J by 6 bases, with 8 bases between them. CDR3 in DNA: TGTGCCAGCAGCTTAGCGGCGGGCTCCGGGGAGCTGTTTTTT. Translated, it gives CASSLAAGSGELFF.

This chain connects TRBV7-9 to TRBJ1-5; D possibly corresponds to TRBD1 (5 bases). V lost 7 bases and J lost 0, with 13 bases in between. CDR3 length equals 15 residues. CDR1 and CDR2 from the germline V gene are SEHNR and FQNEAQ (reference sequence). The CDR3 loop reads CASTQDGGSNQPQHF. CDR3 nucleotides: TGTGCCAGCACCCAAGACGGGGGTAGCAATCAGCCCCAGCATTTT.

The rearrangement joins TRBV6-2 or TRBV6-3 to TRBJ1-6, with TRBD1 matching over 8 bases. CDR1 is MNHEY and CDR2 is SVGEGT in the germline V gene. V lost 0 bases, J lost 6 bases, and 10 bases stayed unmatched. The CDR3 contains 18 residues. The CDR3 DNA reads TGTGCCAGCAGTTACTCGAGGTTCTCACAGGGGGTTAATTCACCCCTCCACTTT. Protein: CASSYSRFSQGVNSPLHF.

The rearrangement uses TRBV19 and TRBJ1-3; 7 bases agree with TRBD1. This CDR3 is 16 amino acids long. The V gene's germline CDR1 is LNHDA and CDR2 SQIVND (reference sequence). V gave up 4 bases and J gave up 1 base; unmatched junction bases: 7. The CDR3 region has the DNA TGTGCCAGTAGTACCCTGGACAGGTCTTCTGGAAACACCATATATTTT. Its protein product is CASSTLDRSSGNTIYF. The whole variable domain, filled in from reference TRBV19 and TRBJ1-3, reads DGGITQSPKYLFRKEGQNVTLSCEQNLNHDAMYWYRQDPGQGLRLIYYSQIVNDFQKGDIAEGYSVSREKKESFPLTVTSAQKNPTAFYLCASSTLDRSSGNTIYFGEGSWLTVV.

This chain connects TRBV5-1 to TRBJ2-6; the match to TRBD1 covers 9 bases. This CDR3 comprises 17 residues. J gave up 1 base and V 0 bases, and 2 bases lay outside the gene matches. Germline lookup yields CDR1 SGHRS and CDR2 YFSETQ. The CDR3 reads CASSLGTGVSGANVLTF. The CDR3 DNA follows: TGCGCCAGCAGCTTGGGGACAGGGGTTTCTGGGGCCAACGTCCTGACTTTC.

The chain uses TRBV7-9 and TRBJ2-5, with D tentatively TRBD1 (6 bases). Per germline, CDR1 SEHNR and CDR2 FQNEAQ (reference sequence). Between the trimmed V and J ends, which lost 1 base and 1 base, there was a span of 7 bases. The CDR3 consists of 14 residues. The CDR3 DNA reads TGTGCCAGCAGCTTAGGGGGGCCCCAAGAGACCCAGTACTTC. It is translated as CASSLGGPQETQYF.

CDR3 nucleotides: TGTGCCAGCAGCCTTAAGACGGACACCGAGCAGTACTTC. This sequence encodes CASSLKTDTEQYF. This chain links TRBV11-1 with TRBJ2-7, with a tentative D call TRBD1 (5 bases). CDR1 and CDR2 (germline): SGHAT, FQDESV (reference sequence). The length of the CDR3 is 13 residues. The germline V and J ends were trimmed by 5 bases and 6 bases, with 14 bases remaining between them. Using reference TRBV11-1 and TRBJ2-7 for the parts outside the CDR3, the full variable domain is EAEVAQSPRYKITEKSQAVAFWCDPISGHATLYWYRQILGQGPELLVQFQDESVVDDSQLPKDRFSAERLKGVDSTLKIQPAELGDSAMYLCASSLKTDTEQYFGPGTRLTVT.

This clone was detected once. This chain links TRBV7-2 with TRBJ2-2, with D perhaps matching TRBD2 (6 bases). CDR1 and CDR2 from the germline V gene are SGHTA and FQGNSA. The V and J ends lost 1 base and 3 bases respectively, with 15 bases between them. The CDR3 sequence is 17 residues long. The CDR3 nucleotides read TGTGCCAGCAGCTTAGATGGGCTAGCGAGTTACACCGGGGAGCTGTTTTTT. Translated: CASSLDGLASYTGELFF.

The CDR3 DNA is TGTGCCAGTTCCCGGTTGGGGAGTGGAAACACCATATATTTT. This gives the protein CASSRLGSGNTIYF. V is TRBV19 and J is TRBJ1-3; D unclear. The germline gives CDR1 LNHDA, CDR2 SQIVND (reference sequence). With 8 bases removed from V and 3 bases from J, the gap between germline ends came to 14 bases. This CDR3 contains 14 residues.

On this clone: Other DNA sequences in this sample translate to the same CDR3. V is TRBV29-1 and J is TRBJ2-5, with D tentatively TRBD1 (5 bases). V was cut by 7 bases and J by 5 bases, with 11 bases left in between. Germline assignment: CDR1 SQVTM and CDR2 ANQGSEA. The CDR3 has 11 residues. CDR3 DNA sequence: TGCAGCGGCCAACAGGCGGAGACCCAGTACTTC. Protein product: CSGQQAETQYF.

This clone was observed once. This sequence joins TRBV6-2 or TRBV6-3 and TRBJ2-5, with D unclear. The CDR3 extends over 13 amino acids. Germline V gives CDR1 MNHEY, CDR2 SVGEGT. The V end lost 0 bases, the J end lost 5 bases, and 7 bases lay between the germline ends. CDR3: CASSYSAVETQYF. The DNA for the CDR3 is TGTGCCAGCAGTTACTCGGCTGTGGAGACCCAGTACTTC.

The chain joins TRBV9 to TRBJ1-6, with 9 bases aligning to TRBD1. The germline gives CDR1 SGDLS, CDR2 YYNGEE. The CDR3 is 15 amino acids. After removal of 2 bases from V and 9 bases from J, the junction contained 6 bases not matched to a gene. CDR3: CASSVKDRGGSPLHF. The CDR3 DNA sequence: TGTGCCAGCAGCGTGAAGGACAGGGGAGGTTCACCCCTCCACTTT.

The V and J genes are TRBV11-2 and TRBJ2-5, with 12 nucleotides matching TRBD1. This CDR3 has 18 amino acids. The germline CDR1 and CDR2 sequences are SGHAT and FQNNGV. J lost 4 bases, V lost 7 bases, and 16 bases had no gene match. The CDR3 protein is CASNGGQGAPGWGETQYF. In DNA form, the CDR3 reads TGTGCCAGCAACGGGGGACAGGGGGCGCCGGGTTGGGGAGAGACCCAGTACTTC.

V is TRBV19 and J is TRBJ1-1; D gene uncertain. The CDR3 length is 13 residues. V was shortened by 5 bases and J by 5 bases, with 12 bases between the two germline ends. The germline CDR1 and CDR2 sequences are LNHDA and SQIVND (reference sequence). This CDR3 is CASSVRERTEAFF. The CDR3 DNA reads TGTGCCAGTAGTGTTAGAGAACGAACTGAAGCTTTCTTT.

The chain recombines TRBV10-3 with TRBJ1-1; TRBD1 agrees at 7 bases. Germline V gives CDR1 ENHRY, CDR2 SYGVKD. V lost 6 bases and J lost 2; bases outside the gene matches: 6. This CDR3 is 14 amino acids long. The CDR3 DNA follows: TGTGCCATCAGACCGACAGGGAGAAACACTGAAGCTTTCTTT. Translated: CAIRPTGRNTEAFF.

The rearrangement uses TRBV30 and TRBJ2-3; 8 bases are a match to TRBD2. The CDR3 is made up of 12 amino acids. V was clipped by 2 bases and J by 10 bases; unmatched bases: 5. Germline CDR1 and CDR2: GTSNPN and SVGIG (reference sequence). CDR3: CAWSPRGGAQYF. CDR3 bases: TGTGCCTGGAGTCCTCGGGGGGGGGCGCAGTATTTT.

The chain employs TRBV29-1 and TRBJ2-7; 10 nucleotides line up with TRBD1. The germline gives CDR1 SQVTM, CDR2 ANQGSEA. The CDR3 covers 14 residues. With V trimmed by 6 bases and J by 4 bases, 9 bases remained unmatched. The CDR3 reads CSVRGTGVIYEQYF. CDR3 nucleotide sequence: TGCAGCGTGCGGGGGACAGGGGTGATTTACGAGCAGTACTTC.

This chain joins TRBV6-5 and TRBJ1-1; 8 bases match TRBD1. This CDR3 has 15 residues. Germline V gene lookup returns CDR1 MNHEY and CDR2 SVGAGI. The V segment lost 8 bases and the J segment 1 base; nucleotides outside the gene matches: 9. The CDR3 coding sequence is TGTGCCAGCGGACAGGGAGGCCAAAGGAACACTGAAGCTTTCTTT. This translates into CASGQGGQRNTEAFF.

V and J are TRBV7-2 and TRBJ2-7; D is possibly TRBD1 (5 bases). The CDR3 runs to 12 residues. Germline V gene sequence: CDR1 SGHTA, CDR2 FQGNSA. Between the trimmed V and J ends, which lost 5 bases and 5 bases, there was a span of 10 bases. As DNA, the CDR3 is TGTGCCAGCAGCCCAGGGCCCCACGAGCAGTACTTC. Translated: CASSPGPHEQYF.

This clone was detected a few times. J is TRBJ2-7 and V is TRBV6-6; D is possibly TRBD2 (6 bases). V was cut by 0 bases and J by 6 bases, with 15 bases left in between. This CDR3 is built from 15 residues. CDR1 MNHNY and CDR2 SVGAGI come from the germline V gene (reference sequence). CDR3 in amino acids: CASSYSDAGSGEQYF. The CDR3 region has the DNA TGTGCCAGCAGTTACTCGGATGCGGGGAGCGGCGAGCAGTACTTC.

The chain couples TRBV4-3 to TRBJ1-6; 8 bases match TRBD1. The V segment lost 1 base and the J segment 9 bases; nucleotides outside the gene matches: 8. This CDR3 contains 16 residues. Germline V CDR1 and CDR2: LGHNA, YSLEER. The CDR3 bases are TGCGCCAGCAGCCAAGGGGGACAGGCCTTGGGTTCACCCCTCCACTTT. Its protein product is CASSQGGQALGSPLHF.

The J gene is TRBJ1-1, the V gene TRBV7-2; 7 positions match TRBD1. Per germline, CDR1 SGHTA and CDR2 FQGNSA. The ends lost 5 bases at V and 10 bases at J; junction bases unmatched: 7. This CDR3 region has 12 residues. The CDR3 bases are TGTGCCAGCAGCCCTACAGGGGAGCGAGCTTTCTTT. Translation gives CASSPTGERAFF.

CDR3 residues: CASSSKTSGGEFTDTQYF. The CDR3, as DNA: TGTGCCAGCAGCTCTAAAACTAGCGGGGGGGAATTCACAGATACGCAGTATTTT. This chain joins TRBV4-2 and TRBJ2-3, with 13 bases lining up with TRBD2. Germline lookup yields CDR1 LGHNA and CDR2 YNFKEQ. V gave up 5 bases and J gave up 2 bases; unmatched junction bases: 10. The CDR3 has 18 residues.